This TCR beta chain was identified during a study of Graves' ophthalmopathy and Graves' hyperthyroidism. Background on the study: The blood sample was drawn at first diagnosis and before any treatment.

General study results and limits: Detection in blood was also observed for most expanded thyroid clonotypes above 0.001 frequency. A model of 13 signatures distinguished ophthalmopathy from stable hyperthyroidism at 87.88% sensitivity and around 81% specificity.

The authors amplified TCR beta CDR3 regions, and they did so from RNA transcripts for repertoire sequencing. RT-PCR was first run with HTBI primers, then multiplex PCR in a second round. TCRdb analysed the multiplex PCR reads with MiXCR anew, one entry per CDR3 protein. The sample lists about 620,000 distinct CDR3 sequences, roughly 20% seen once, with 7.1% in the top ten. Germline V CDR1 and CDR2: SGDLS, YYNGEE. V was pared by 4 bases and J by 7 bases, with 12 bases of the junction left unmatched. The CDR3 is made up of 16 amino acids. Hyperthyroidism cases were recent diagnoses of under 2 months' duration in people aged 18 to 65. This clonotype showed up just once. Its antigen is unknown.

The specimen sequenced was peripheral blood. This clonotype was obtained from a woman between 18 and 29 years old with stable Graves' hyperthyroidism. Some clones in this sample may be carry-over from other donors' samples. V and J are TRBV9 and TRBJ2-7; 12 nucleotides line up with TRBD2. The CDR3 DNA reads TGTGCCAGCAGCCAAGGCGGACTAGCGGGATCGGAAGAGCAGTACTTC. Protein product: CASSQGGLAGSEEQYF.